A single sample is the source of the 26 T cell receptor beta chains below, sequenced in a study of OX40 agonist ivuxolimab in advanced cancers. Repertoires were generated with immunoSEQ multiplex PCR, while TCRdb's copy carries only in-frame clones and drops some. The repertoire holds some 99,000 clones, less than 95% seen once, with 1.5% to 2% in the top ten. Sequencing used CD4+ or CD8+ T cells sorted from blood, obtained in a trial of the OX40 agonist ivuxolimab. The receptors shown here come from an adult with an advanced solid tumor such as melanoma, head and neck, liver or kidney cancer.

The V call is TRBV5-1, the J call TRBJ1-6, with 10 nucleotides matching TRBD1. Germline V gene data show CDR1 as SGHRS and CDR2 as YFSETQ. This CDR3 is built from 16 residues. The V segment lost 4 bases and the J segment 7 bases; nucleotides outside the gene matches: 8. The chain's CDR3 is CASSPLGDRGNSPLHF. In nucleotides, the CDR3 is TGCGCCAGCAGCCCCTTGGGGGACAGGGGCAATTCACCCCTCCACTTT.

This chain links TRBV4-1 with TRBJ1-2; 7 bases line up with TRBD1. The CDR3 has 14 residues. The germline CDR1 and CDR2 sequences are MGHRA and YSYEKL. The junction had 0 bases not matched to a gene; V was cut back by 0 bases and J by 2 bases. The CDR3 DNA follows: TGCGCCAGCAGCCAAGAACAGGGGAACTATGGCTACACCTTC. Protein: CASSQEQGNYGYTF.

The J gene is TRBJ2-3, the V gene TRBV6-1, with 7 bases aligning to TRBD1. The CDR3 length is 15 residues. After removal of 6 bases from V and 2 bases from J, the junction contained 8 bases not matched to a gene. From germline, CDR1 is MNHNS and CDR2 SASEGT. The CDR3 DNA is TGTGCCAGCAGAGAGACAGGGCTTTACACAGATACGCAGTATTTT. Translation gives CASRETGLYTDTQYF.

This clone was recorded only once. Here the CDR3 DNA reads TGTGCCAGCAGTTTAATCGGGCGGGACACGTTAGCAACTAATGAAAAACTGTTTTTT. The encoded protein is CASSLIGRDTLATNEKLFF. The chain uses TRBV27 and TRBJ1-4; a possible D gene is TRBD1 (6 bases). Per germline, CDR1 MNHEY and CDR2 SMNVEV (reference sequence). V was shortened by 2 bases and J by 0 bases, with 19 bases between the two germline ends. The CDR3 is 19 amino acids.

J is TRBJ2-1 and V is TRBV28, with D hard to call. Trimming shortened V by 7 bases and J by 3 bases, and 16 bases separated the two germline ends. This CDR3 comprises 15 residues. Germline lookup yields CDR1 MDHEN and CDR2 SYDVKM. The CDR3 coding sequence is TGTGCCAGCACCACCGGGCCCGGCGGCTACAATGAGCAGTTCTTC. It codes for CASTTGPGGYNEQFF.

This clone came up a few times. The J gene is TRBJ2-7, the V gene TRBV7-9; D is uncertain. V shed 6 bases and J shed 6 bases, with 18 bases lying between them. The CDR3 extends over 14 amino acids. From germline, CDR1 is SEHNR and CDR2 FQNEAQ (reference sequence). The CDR3 sequence: CASRGQRVLSEQYF. Written as DNA, the CDR3 is TGTGCCAGCAGGGGTCAAAGGGTTTTGAGCGAGCAGTACTTC.

The chain combines TRBV30 with TRBJ2-3, with 14 bases identical to TRBD2. The V segment lost 2 bases and the J segment 5 bases; nucleotides outside the gene matches: 6. CDR3 length equals 16 residues. The V gene's germline CDR1 is GTSNPN and CDR2 SVGIG (reference sequence). DNA of the CDR3: TGTGCCTGGAGTTTGGGACTAGCGGGAGATGGAGATACGCAGTATTTT. Residues: CAWSLGLAGDGDTQYF.

The rearrangement joins TRBV11-2 to TRBJ1-1, with TRBD1 identical over 7 bases. Germline loops: CDR1 SGHAT, CDR2 FQNNGV. Trimming removed 3 bases from V and 4 bases from J; junction bases left unmatched: 8. The CDR3 runs 15 residues. CDR3 residues: CASSLAGRGATEAFF. Here the CDR3 DNA reads TGTGCCAGCAGCTTGGCCGGCAGGGGGGCCACTGAAGCTTTCTTT.

The chain uses TRBV5-1 and TRBJ2-2; 8 bases line up with TRBD2. This CDR3 has 16 residues. Trimming at V came to 0 bases and at J to 5 bases, leaving 6 bases not matched to a gene. CDR1 is SGHRS, CDR2 YFSETQ, per germline. The CDR3 protein is CASSLVSSGRTGELFF. CDR3 nucleotide sequence: TGCGCCAGCAGCTTGGTCTCCAGCGGGAGAACCGGGGAGCTGTTTTTT.

This sequence joins TRBV11-3 and TRBJ2-1, with 7 bases fitting TRBD2. The CDR3 has 15 residues. CDR1 is SGHNT, CDR2 YENEEA, per germline. V lost 3 bases and J lost 3; bases outside the gene matches: 5. The CDR3 region is CASSLEAGDYNEQFF. The CDR3 DNA sequence: TGTGCCAGCAGCTTGGAGGCGGGAGACTACAATGAGCAGTTCTTC.

This chain connects TRBV19 to TRBJ1-2; maybe TRBD1 (5 bases). V was pared by 5 bases and J by 3 bases, with 10 bases between. Germline V gene lookup returns CDR1 LNHDA and CDR2 SQIVND (reference sequence). This CDR3 has 13 amino acids. Written as DNA, the CDR3 is TGTGCCAGTAGTGACGGCAGGGACTATGGCTACACCTTC. Protein sequence: CASSDGRDYGYTF.

The V call is TRBV11-3, the J call TRBJ1-2; unclear D gene. The V and J ends lost 4 bases and 5 bases respectively, with 11 bases between them. The germline V gene encodes CDR1 SGHNT and CDR2 YENEEA. The CDR3 has 13 residues. CDR3 amino acids: CASSSKGVYGYTF. CDR3 in DNA: TGTGCCAGCAGCTCGAAAGGAGTGTATGGCTACACCTTC.

In its sample, this clone was seen once. The V call is TRBV25-1, the J call TRBJ1-5; weak D call: TRBD1 (5 bases). The CDR3 sequence is 14 residues long. The germline V gene has CDR1 MGHDK and CDR2 SYGVNS. V was pared by 4 bases and J by 6 bases, with 13 bases between. CDR3: CASSALGDGQPQHF. For the CDR3, the DNA is TGTGCCAGCAGTGCCCTGGGGGATGGTCAGCCCCAGCATTTT.

The chain combines TRBV28 with TRBJ1-4; TRBD1 is a possible D gene (6 bases). The CDR3 consists of 14 residues. V lost 1 base and J lost 8, with 11 bases in between. In germline, CDR1 is MDHEN, CDR2 SYDVKM. Written as DNA, the CDR3 is TGTGCCAGCAGTTTATCAGGGAGGGGGGAAAAACTGTTTTTT. Amino acids: CASSLSGRGEKLFF. Using reference TRBV28 and TRBJ1-4 for the parts outside the CDR3, the full variable domain is DVKVTQSSRYLVKRTGEKVFLECVQDMDHENMFWYRQDPGLGLRLIYFSYDVKMKEKGDIPEGYSVSREKKERFSLILESASTNQTSMYLCASSLSGRGEKLFFGSGTQLSVL.

The V and J genes are TRBV18 and TRBJ2-3; 10 nucleotides match TRBD1. Losses at the gene ends were 0 bases for V and 2 bases for J; bases not matched to a gene: 5. In germline, CDR1 is KGHSH, CDR2 LQKENI. This CDR3 is 17 amino acids long. In nucleotides, the CDR3 is TGTGCCAGCTCACCACCTGTGACAGGGGGCTTCACAGATACGCAGTATTTT. Translation: CASSPPVTGGFTDTQYF. Using reference TRBV18 and TRBJ2-3 for the parts outside the CDR3, the full variable domain is NAGVMQNPRHLVRRRGQEARLRCSPMKGHSHVYWYRQLPEEGLKFMVYLQKENIIDESGMPKERFSAEFPKEGPSILRIQQVVRGDSAAYFCASSPPVTGGFTDTQYFGPGTRLTVL.

J is TRBJ2-7 and V is TRBV15; possibly TRBD1 or TRBD2 for D (7 bases each). Trimming removed 0 bases at V and 7 bases at J, with 10 bases between. CDR3 length: 13 residues. CDR1 and CDR2 (germline): LNHNV, YYDKDF (reference sequence). CDR3 protein: CATSRDRGGEQYF. The CDR3 nucleotides are TGTGCCACCAGCAGAGACAGGGGGGGGGAGCAGTACTTC.

The V and J genes are TRBV7-2 and TRBJ2-3; no firm D call. Trimming shortened V by 1 base and J by 5 bases, and 7 bases separated the two germline ends. The CDR3 is 13 amino acids. Germline CDR1 reads SGHTA; CDR2 reads FQGNSA. CDR3 amino acids: CASSLVWKDTQYF. The CDR3 nucleotides read TGTGCCAGCAGCTTAGTTTGGAAAGATACGCAGTATTTT.

The gene calls are TRBV9 and TRBJ1-1; no clear D gene. This CDR3 contains 16 residues. Between the trimmed V and J ends, which lost 1 base and 8 bases, there was a span of 21 bases. The germline gives CDR1 SGDLS, CDR2 YYNGEE. CDR3 in DNA: TGTGCCAGCAGCGTATTTAGGGCAGCAGAGGCAAGCGAAGCTTTCTTT. Translated, it gives CASSVFRAAEASEAFF. The variable domain in full, with the rest retrieved from reference TRBV9 and TRBJ1-1, is DSGVTQTPKHLITATGQRVTLRCSPRSGDLSVYWYQQSLDQGLQFLIQYYNGEERAKGNILERFSAQQFPDLHSELNLSSLELGDSALYFCASSVFRAAEASEAFFGQGTRLTVV.

The chain uses TRBV21-1 and TRBJ1-1. TRBV21-1 is a pseudogene locus. This CDR3 contains 16 residues. The CDR3 protein is CASSKCEGRGNTEAFF. The CDR3 bases are TGTGCCAGCAGCAAGTGTGAGGGCCGGGGTAACACTGAAGCTTTCTTT.

The chain recombines TRBV18 with TRBJ2-1; 8 bases line up with TRBD2. V lost 3 bases, J lost 0 bases, and 7 bases stayed unmatched. Germline CDR1 and CDR2: KGHSH and LQKENI. The CDR3 totals 17 residues. CDR3 nucleotide sequence: TGTGCCAGCTCACCGACCAAGCGGGAGTTCTCCTACAATGAGCAGTTCTTC. Translating it yields CASSPTKREFSYNEQFF.

The chain links TRBV19 to TRBJ2-3, with 10 bases aligning to TRBD2. The CDR3 has 15 amino acids. Germline CDR1 LNHDA, CDR2 SQIVND (reference sequence). V shed 3 bases and J 4 bases; nucleotides not matched to a gene: 4. DNA of the CDR3: TGTGCCAGTAGTATTTTAGCGGGAGGCCCAGATACGCAGTATTTT. Its translation is CASSILAGGPDTQYF.

The genes are TRBV6-1 and TRBJ1-5; no firm D call. The CDR3 contains 16 residues. The germline gives CDR1 MNHNS, CDR2 SASEGT. V was cut by 2 bases and J by 0 bases, with 11 bases left in between. CDR3 nucleotides: TGTGCCAGCAGTGAAATGGAAAGGGCTAGCAATCAGCCCCAGCATTTT. It specifies CASSEMERASNQPQHF.

V gene TRBV7-9 combines with J gene TRBJ2-1; 8 bases line up with TRBD2. The J segment lost 5 bases and the V segment lost 1 base, leaving 4 bases of the junction unmatched. Germline CDR1 SEHNR, CDR2 FQNEAQ (reference sequence). CDR3 length: 15 residues. CDR3 nucleotides: TGTGCCAGCAGCTTAGTACTAGCGGCCCACAATGAGCAGTTCTTC. This codes for CASSLVLAAHNEQFF.

The chain links TRBV9 to TRBJ2-1, with 9 positions matching TRBD1. V trimming: 4 bases; J trimming: 6 bases; junction bases outside the gene matches: 8. CDR3 length: 15 amino acids. The germline V gene has CDR1 SGDLS and CDR2 YYNGEE. CDR3 protein: CASSPRDREANEQFF. The CDR3 DNA follows: TGTGCCAGCAGCCCCCGGGACAGGGAAGCCAATGAGCAGTTCTTC.

The chain links TRBV7-2 to TRBJ2-1; TRBD2 aligns across 8 bases. The CDR3 covers 15 residues. The V segment lost 3 bases and the J segment 4 bases; nucleotides outside the gene matches: 5. CDR1 is SGHTA, CDR2 FQGNSA, per germline. The CDR3 here is CASSLSTSGYNEQFF. As DNA, the CDR3 is TGTGCCAGCAGCTTGAGTACTAGCGGATACAATGAGCAGTTCTTC. Using reference TRBV7-2 and TRBJ2-1 for the parts outside the CDR3, the full variable domain is GAGVSQSPSNKVTEKGKDVELRCDPISGHTALYWYRQSLGQGLEFLIYFQGNSAPDKSGLPSDRFSAERTGGSVSTLTIQRTQQEDSAVYLCASSLSTSGYNEQFFGPGTRLTVL.

J is TRBJ2-1 and V is TRBV18; 7 bases agree with TRBD1. The germline V gene encodes CDR1 KGHSH and CDR2 LQKENI. There are 14 residues in the CDR3. V shed 4 bases and J 7 bases; nucleotides not matched to a gene: 7. The CDR3 nucleotides are TGTGCCAGCTCACGGGACAGCGTTTCTAATGAGCAGTTCTTC. Amino acid sequence: CASSRDSVSNEQFF.